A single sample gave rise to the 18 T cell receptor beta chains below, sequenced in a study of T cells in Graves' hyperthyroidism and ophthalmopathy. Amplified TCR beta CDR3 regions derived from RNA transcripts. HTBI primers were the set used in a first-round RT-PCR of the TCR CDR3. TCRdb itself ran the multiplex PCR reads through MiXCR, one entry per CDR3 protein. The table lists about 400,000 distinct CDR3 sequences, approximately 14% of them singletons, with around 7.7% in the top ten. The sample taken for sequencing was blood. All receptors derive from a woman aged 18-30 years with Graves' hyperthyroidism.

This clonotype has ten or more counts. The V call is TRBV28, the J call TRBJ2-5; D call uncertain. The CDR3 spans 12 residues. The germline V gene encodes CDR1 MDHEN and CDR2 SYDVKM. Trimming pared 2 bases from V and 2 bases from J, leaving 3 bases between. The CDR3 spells CASSLLQETQYF. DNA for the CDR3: TGTGCCAGCAGTTTACTGCAAGAGACCCAGTACTTC.

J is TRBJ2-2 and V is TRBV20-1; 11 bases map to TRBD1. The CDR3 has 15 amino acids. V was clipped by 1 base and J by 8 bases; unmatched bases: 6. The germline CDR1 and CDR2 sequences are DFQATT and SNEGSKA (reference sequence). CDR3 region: CSARAGTGGSGELFF. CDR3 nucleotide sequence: TGCAGTGCTAGAGCCGGGACAGGGGGTAGTGGGGAGCTGTTTTTT.

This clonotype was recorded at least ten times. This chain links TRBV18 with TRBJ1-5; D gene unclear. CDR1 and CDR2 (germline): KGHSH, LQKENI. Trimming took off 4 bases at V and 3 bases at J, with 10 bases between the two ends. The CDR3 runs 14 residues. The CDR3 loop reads CASSRPGFNQPQHF. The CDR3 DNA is TGTGCCAGCTCACGTCCAGGTTTCAATCAGCCCCAGCATTTT.

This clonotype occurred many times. CDR3 coding DNA: TGCAGCGTTATAGGACCGACACAAGAGACCCAGTACTTC. It translates to CSVIGPTQETQYF. This sequence joins TRBV29-1 and TRBJ2-5; D ambiguous. The V end lost 5 bases, the J end lost 2 bases, and 12 bases lay between the germline ends. The germline gives CDR1 SQVTM, CDR2 ANQGSEA. The CDR3 covers 13 residues.

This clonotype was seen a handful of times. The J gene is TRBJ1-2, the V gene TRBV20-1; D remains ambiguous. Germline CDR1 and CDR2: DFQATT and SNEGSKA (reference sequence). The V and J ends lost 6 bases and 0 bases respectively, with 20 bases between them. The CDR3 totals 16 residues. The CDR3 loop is CSAQTFRTGTNYGYTF. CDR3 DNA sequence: TGCAGTGCCCAAACTTTCCGGACGGGAACTAACTATGGCTACACCTTC.

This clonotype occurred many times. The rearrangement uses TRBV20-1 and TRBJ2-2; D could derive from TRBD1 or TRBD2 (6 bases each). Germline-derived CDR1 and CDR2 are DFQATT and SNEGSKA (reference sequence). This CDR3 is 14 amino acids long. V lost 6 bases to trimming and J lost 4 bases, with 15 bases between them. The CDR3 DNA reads TGCAGTGCAGTTGGGGGGCCCGGCACCGGGGAGCTGTTTTTT. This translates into CSAVGGPGTGELFF.

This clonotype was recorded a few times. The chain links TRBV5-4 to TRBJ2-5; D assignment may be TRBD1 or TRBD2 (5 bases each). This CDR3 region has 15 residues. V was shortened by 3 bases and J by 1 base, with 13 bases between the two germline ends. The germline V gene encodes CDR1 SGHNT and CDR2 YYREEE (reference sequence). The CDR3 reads CASSYDRGLQETQYF. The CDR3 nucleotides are TGTGCCAGCAGCTATGATCGGGGCCTCCAAGAGACCCAGTACTTC.

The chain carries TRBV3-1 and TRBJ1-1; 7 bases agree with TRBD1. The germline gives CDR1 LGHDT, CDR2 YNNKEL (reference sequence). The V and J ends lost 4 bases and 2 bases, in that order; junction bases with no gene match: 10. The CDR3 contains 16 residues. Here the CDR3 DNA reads TGTGCCAGCAGCCCCCGCCCCGGGACAGCCAACACTGAAGCTTTCTTT. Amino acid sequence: CASSPRPGTANTEAFF.

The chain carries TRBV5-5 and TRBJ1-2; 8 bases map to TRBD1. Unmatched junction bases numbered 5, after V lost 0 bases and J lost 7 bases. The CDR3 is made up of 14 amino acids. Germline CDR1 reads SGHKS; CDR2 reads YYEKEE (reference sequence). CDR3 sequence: CASSLDPRGLGYTF. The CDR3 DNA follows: TGTGCCAGCAGCTTGGATCCCAGGGGGCTTGGCTACACCTTC.

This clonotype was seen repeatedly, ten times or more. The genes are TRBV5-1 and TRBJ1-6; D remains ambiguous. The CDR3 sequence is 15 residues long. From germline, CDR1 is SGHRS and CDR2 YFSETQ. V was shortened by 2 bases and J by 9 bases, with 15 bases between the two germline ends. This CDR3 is CASSFREGSGSPLHF. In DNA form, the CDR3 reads TGCGCCAGCAGCTTCCGGGAGGGAAGTGGTTCACCCCTCCACTTT. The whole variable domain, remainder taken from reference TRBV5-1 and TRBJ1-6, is KAGVTQTPRYLIKTRGQQVTLSCSPISGHRSVSWYQQTPGQGLQFLFEYFSETQRNKGNFPGRFSGRQFSNSRSEMNVSTLELGDSALYLCASSFREGSGSPLHFGNGTRLTVT.

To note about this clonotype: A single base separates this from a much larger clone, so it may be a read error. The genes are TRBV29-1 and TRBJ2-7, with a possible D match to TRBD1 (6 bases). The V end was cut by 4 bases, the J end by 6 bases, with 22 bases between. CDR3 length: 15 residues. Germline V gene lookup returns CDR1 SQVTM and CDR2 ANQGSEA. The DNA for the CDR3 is TGCAGCGTTGTATTTAGGACAGCTCTAGAGAGCGAGCAGTACTTC. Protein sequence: CSVVFRTALESEQYF.

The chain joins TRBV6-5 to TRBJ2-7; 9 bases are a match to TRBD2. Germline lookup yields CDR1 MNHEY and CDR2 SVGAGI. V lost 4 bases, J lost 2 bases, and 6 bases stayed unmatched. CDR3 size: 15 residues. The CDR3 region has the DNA TGTGCCAGCAGTTCCCTAGCGGGACCACCCTACGAGCAGTACTTC. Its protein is CASSSLAGPPYEQYF.

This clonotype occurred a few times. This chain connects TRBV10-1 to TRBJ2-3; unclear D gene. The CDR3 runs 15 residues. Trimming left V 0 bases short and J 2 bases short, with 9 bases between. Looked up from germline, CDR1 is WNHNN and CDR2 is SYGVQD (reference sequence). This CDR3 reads CASSESVAATDTQYF. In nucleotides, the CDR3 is TGCGCCAGCAGTGAGTCTGTCGCTGCCACAGATACGCAGTATTTT.

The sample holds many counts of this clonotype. CDR3 DNA: TGTGCCATTACTAGCGGCAGCACAGATACGCAGTATTTT. Amino acids: CAITSGSTDTQYF. V usage is TRBV2 and J usage is TRBJ2-3; TRBD2 agrees at 8 bases. The CDR3 covers 13 residues. Germline lookup yields CDR1 SNHLY and CDR2 FYNNEI. The J segment lost 0 bases and the V segment lost 10 bases, leaving 3 bases of the junction unmatched.

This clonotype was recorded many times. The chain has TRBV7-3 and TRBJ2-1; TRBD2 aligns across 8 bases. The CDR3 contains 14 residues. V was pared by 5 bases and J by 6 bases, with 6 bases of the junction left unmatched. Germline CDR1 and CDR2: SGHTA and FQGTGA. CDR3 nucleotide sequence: TGTGCCAGCAGCCCCGGGAGGGCCGTCAATGAGCAGTTCTTC. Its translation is CASSPGRAVNEQFF.

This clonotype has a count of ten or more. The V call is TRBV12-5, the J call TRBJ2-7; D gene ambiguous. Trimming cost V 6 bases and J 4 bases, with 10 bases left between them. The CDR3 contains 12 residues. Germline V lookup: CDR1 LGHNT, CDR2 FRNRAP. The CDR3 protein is CASGLARYEQYF. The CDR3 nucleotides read TGTGCTAGTGGCCTCGCGCGGTACGAGCAGTACTTC.

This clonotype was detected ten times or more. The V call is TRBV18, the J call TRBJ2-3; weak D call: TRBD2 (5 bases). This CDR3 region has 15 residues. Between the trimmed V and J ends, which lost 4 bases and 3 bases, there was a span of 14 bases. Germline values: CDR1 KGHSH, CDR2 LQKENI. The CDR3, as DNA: TGTGCCAGCTCACTAACTTGGGAGAGGACAGATACGCAGTATTTT. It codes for CASSLTWERTDTQYF.

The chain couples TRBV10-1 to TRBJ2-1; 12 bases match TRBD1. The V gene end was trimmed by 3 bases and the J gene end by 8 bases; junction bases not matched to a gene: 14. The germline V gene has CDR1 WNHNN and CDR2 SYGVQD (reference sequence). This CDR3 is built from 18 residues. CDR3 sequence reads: CASSESGDRGLVRDEQFF. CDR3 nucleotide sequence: TGCGCCAGCAGTGAATCTGGGGACAGGGGGCTTGTAAGGGATGAGCAGTTCTTC.